This T cell receptor beta chain stems from a study of regulatory T cells in long-lasting Graves disease. As for this clonotype: What it binds is unknown.

CDR1 is LNHNV and CDR2 is YYDKDF in the germline V gene (reference sequence). The CDR3 is 15 amino acids. Trimming stripped 0 bases from V and 6 bases from J, with 15 bases between. Assembly of TCR beta libraries relied on iRepertoire HTBI primers together with Arm-PCR of CDR3 regions. In the original workflow: About 60 TRBV and 14 TRBJ segments were identified across samples. TCRdb re-called the multiplex PCR reads with MiXCR, one entry per CDR3 protein. TCRdb assigned the V and J calls; the authors' analysis was not used. The repertoire holds fewer than 600,000 distinct CDR3 sequences, with around a fifth as singletons. The study's findings and limits: Investigators studied peripheral blood only, not thyroid tissue. Persistent disease favored TRBV28, TRBJ1-2 and TRBJ2-5.

As to time point: persistent/refractory GD, antithyroid drugs over 5 years with positive TRAb. Researchers made the TCR library from RNA that was extracted from PBMCs. In each case, Graves' disease was diagnosed per American Thyroid Association guidelines. The sequencing used peripheral blood mononuclear cells (PBMCs), collected when the disease was refractory, from a patient treated with antithyroid drugs. This chain connects TRBV15 to TRBJ2-7; TRBD1 or TRBD2 may be the D gene (5 bases each). This TCR was sampled from a female donor with Graves disease. CDR3 DNA sequence: TGTGCCACCAGCAGAGATCGGGACCGACGGACCGAGCAGTACTTC. It is translated as CATSRDRDRRTEQYF.